This TCR beta chain was observed in a study of identical twins. Findings of the study overall: In monozygotic twins, models underestimated the sharing of out-of-frame TCR alpha.

Details on this clonotype: Its target is unknown.

TCRdb re-called the 5' RACE reads with MiXCR, one entry per CDR3 protein. Here the sample spans under 1 million distinct CDR3 sequences, 9% to 15% being singletons. This sample also belongs to another study, concerning yellow fever vaccine responses in identical twins. That study reports: Among the twins, the vaccine T cell response reportedly seemed partly convergent and partly personalized.

The sample comprised PBMCs. The clonotype comes from a woman in her late teens or twenties in good health.

CDR3 in DNA: TGTGCCAGCAGCCACGCTGCGTATCCATACAATGAGCAGTTCTTC. Its translation: CASSHAAYPYNEQFF. This chain joins TRBV14 and TRBJ2-1; D ambiguous. V dropped 3 bases and J dropped 4 bases, with 13 bases sitting between them. The CDR3 has 15 residues. Germline V gene sequence: CDR1 SGHDN, CDR2 FVKESK.